The rows below give T cell receptor beta chains drawn from one sample of a study of a mutant IDH1 vaccine in newly diagnosed glioma. Measured with immunoSEQ multiplex PCR; TCRdb has only the in-frame clones, and not every one. This sample has over 25,000 clones, with 88% found just once. Specimen: PBMCs, collected from a glioma patient treated with radiotherapy, temozolomide or both. Receptors were obtained from a woman in her thirties or forties with glioma. Both conserved end residues are part of each CDR3. The D gene is left open where the match is weak. For some rows the clone size is stated as once, few or many, or as a class when expanded; others skip it.

TRBJ2-1 few TRBV6-5 TRBD2 TGTGCCAGCAGCTCCACTAGCGGGGGAAACAATGAGCAGTTCTTC CASSSTSGGNNEQFF
TRBJ1-1 - TRBV6-5 - TGTGCCAGCGGCCGTCCGGGGGTGAACACTGAAGCTTTCTTT CASGRPGVNTEAFF
TRBJ2-3 - TRBV25-1 - TGTGCCAGCAGTGAACCTCTAACGCAGTATTTT CASSEPLTQYF
TRBJ1-1 - TRBV5-5 - TGTGCCAGCAGCCCTAACGGGGCGGGGATGAACACTGAAGCTTTCTTT CASSPNGAGMNTEAFF
TRBJ2-5 once TRBV7-2 TRBD2 TGTGCCAGCAGTACGCTAAACAAGGGACTAGATGAAGAGACCCAGTACTTC CASSTLNKGLDEETQYF
TRBJ2-7 - TRBV9 - TGTGCCAGCAGCGTATCTGGGTCTGCCCACGAGCAGTACTTC CASSVSGSAHEQYF
TRBJ1-2 - TRBV4-1 - TGCGCCAGCAGAGGTACGGGGGAGTATGGCTACACCTTC CASRGTGEYGYTF
TRBJ2-5 - TRBV30 TRBD1 TGTGCCTGGAATTGGGACAGGGAAGAGACCCAGTACTTC CAWNWDREETQYF
TRBJ1-1 few TRBV6-1 - TGTGCCAGCAGTGTAAGGGAGAACACTGAAGCTTTCTTT CASSVRENTEAFF
TRBJ1-5 - TRBV6-5 - TGTGCCAGCAGTTACAGTTATAGCAATCAGCCCCAGCATTTT CASSYSYSNQPQHF
TRBJ2-5 once TRBV10-3 TRBD2 TGTGCCATCCGATCCGGGGGGGTCAGGGGGACCCAGTACTTC CAIRSGGVRGTQYF
TRBJ1-1 - TRBV5-6 - TGTGCCAGCAGCTTGGCCCGTTGGGCCGCGGGCACTGAAGCTTTCTTT CASSLARWAAGTEAFF
TRBJ1-1 - TRBV7-2 - TGTGCCAGCAGCTTCCGGGGAGGGACTGAAGCTTTCTTT CASSFRGGTEAFF
TRBJ2-5 - TRBV29-1 TRBD1 TGCAGCGTGGGACAGGGGGAGACCCAGTACTTC CSVGQGETQYF
TRBJ2-1 - TRBV27 - TGTGCCAGCAGTGCGAAGACTGGACCTCTGGGGTATGAGCAGTTCTTC CASSAKTGPLGYEQFF
TRBJ1-5 - TRBV23-1 TRBD1 TGCGCCAGCATCCCGCCGGGACAGAGTACCCATAGCAATCAGCCCCAGCATTTT CASIPPGQSTHSNQPQHF
TRBJ2-7 - TRBV11-2 TRBD2 TGTGCCAGCAGCTTAGTTAGCGGGACGCACGAGCAGTACTTC CASSLVSGTHEQYF
TRBJ1-2 - TRBV7-8 - TGTGCCAGCGGACTACGAACCTATGGCTACACCTTC CASGLRTYGYTF
TRBJ2-1 - TRBV4-1 - TGCGCCAGCAGCCAAGATGTCTTAGGAAATGAGCAGTTCTTC CASSQDVLGNEQFF
TRBJ1-1 - TRBV5-1 - TGCGCCAGCAGCTTGGGGGGAATCACTGAAGCTTTCTTT CASSLGGITEAFF
TRBJ2-3 - TRBV11-3 - TGTGCCAGCAGCCCAAGGGGGTCAGATACGCAGTATTTT CASSPRGSDTQYF
TRBJ2-7 once TRBV11-2 TRBD1 TGTGCCAGCAGCTTCGACAGGGCCTACGAGCAGTACTTC CASSFDRAYEQYF
TRBJ2-2 - TRBV5-1 - TGCGCCAGCAGCTTGTCGGCAGCTCCGAACACCGGGGAGCTGTTTTTT CASSLSAAPNTGELFF
TRBJ1-1 few TRBV10-1 TRBD1 TGCGCCAGCATGAGACAGGGGGGCACTGAAGCTTTCTTT CASMRQGGTEAFF
TRBJ2-1 - TRBV4-1 - TGCGCCAGCGGCCCTCCGGGTTGGTCCAATGAGCAGTTCTTC CASGPPGWSNEQFF
TRBJ2-2 - TRBV5-8 - TGTGCCAGCAGCTTGTGGGACGGACGGGGCACCGGGGAGCTGTTTTTT CASSLWDGRGTGELFF
TRBJ1-3 - TRBV5-4 - TGTGCCAGCAGCTTGGGGCCCGGGGGGGGCGCCTCTGGAAACACCATATATTTT CASSLGPGGGASGNTIYF
TRBJ1-2 once TRBV25-1 - TGTGCCAGCAGTGAATCTGGGTGGACTGGCTACACCTTC CASSESGWTGYTF
TRBJ2-5 - TRBV4-3 TRBD1 TGCGCCAGCAGCCAAGATCGGGACAGGGGACAAGAGACCCAGTACTTC CASSQDRDRGQETQYF
TRBJ2-3 - TRBV10-1 - TGCGCCAGCAGTGTGGCTAGGGGGGAGAGTACGCAGTATTTT CASSVARGESTQYF
TRBJ2-5 - TRBV15 TRBD2 TGTGCCACCAGCCGAACCCGTAGCGGGGGCCTCCAAGAGACCCAGTACTTC CATSRTRSGGLQETQYF